The TCR beta chain described here comes from a study of cytomegalovirus exposure and HLA in healthy donors. Study at large: HLA-typed donors were the source of tens of millions of unique TCRs held in an early data release. Study observations and caveats: A later analysis by the authors found several of the most significant clusters apparently linked to common viral pathogens.

In the PCR, 60 Vbeta and 13 Jbeta primers were used. Measured with immunoSEQ multiplex PCR; TCRdb has only the in-frame clones, and not every one. The table shows under 200,000 clones, with 60% to 75% occurring only once. Trimming took off 1 base at V and 4 bases at J, with 16 bases between the two ends. Germline values: CDR1 LGHNA, CDR2 YNFKEQ. This CDR3 comprises 16 residues. Samples came from healthy bone marrow donors. At collection, donors were nominally healthy, but unrecorded immune exposures were probable. Worth noting for this clone: Its antigen is undetermined.

The TCR comes from a woman in her forties or fifties in good health and CMV-seropositive. The chain carries TRBV4-2 and TRBJ1-1; maybe TRBD1 (6 bases). The sequencing sample was made of PBMCs. The CDR3 DNA reads as TGTGCCAGCAGCCAAGCCGACAGGCCCCTAGGCACTGAAGCTTTCTTT. As protein: CASSQADRPLGTEAFF.